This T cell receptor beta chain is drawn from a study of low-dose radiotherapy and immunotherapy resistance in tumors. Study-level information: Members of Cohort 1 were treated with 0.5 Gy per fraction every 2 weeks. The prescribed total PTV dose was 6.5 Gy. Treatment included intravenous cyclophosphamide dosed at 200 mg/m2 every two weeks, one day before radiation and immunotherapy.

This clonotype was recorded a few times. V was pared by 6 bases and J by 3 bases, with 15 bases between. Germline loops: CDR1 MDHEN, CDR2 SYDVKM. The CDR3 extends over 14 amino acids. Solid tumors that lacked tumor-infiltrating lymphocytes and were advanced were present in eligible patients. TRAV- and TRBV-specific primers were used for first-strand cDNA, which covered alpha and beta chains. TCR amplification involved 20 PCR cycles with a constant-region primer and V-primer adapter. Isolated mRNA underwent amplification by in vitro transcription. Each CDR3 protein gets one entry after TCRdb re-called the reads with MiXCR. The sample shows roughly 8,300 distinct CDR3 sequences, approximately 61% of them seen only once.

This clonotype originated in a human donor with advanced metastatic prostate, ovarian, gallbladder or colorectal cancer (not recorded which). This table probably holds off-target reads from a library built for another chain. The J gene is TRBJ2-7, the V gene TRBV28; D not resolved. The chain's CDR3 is CASSLRRSLYEQYF. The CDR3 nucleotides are TGTGCCAGCAGCCTACGAAGGAGCCTCTACGAGCAGTACTTC.